A selection of T cell receptor beta chains follows, all from one sample in a study of patients and donors after allogeneic stem cell transplantation. TCRdb reprocessed the RT-PCR reads via MiXCR and lists one record per CDR3 protein. This table holds roughly 190,000 distinct CDR3 sequences, roughly 40% found once. Sequencing was performed on blood, either unsorted or a sorted T cell fraction (not recorded which). The receptors come from a human donor who was either an allogeneic HSCT recipient or a stem cell or donor lymphocyte infusion donor (not recorded which). It is not recorded whose cells these are; they may come from a transplant donor. CDR3s include the opening cysteine and the closing phenylalanine or tryptophan. Each record gives: V gene, J gene, D gene, clone size, CDR3 DNA, CDR3 protein. The D gene is left open where the match is weak. A row's size may be missing; if present it is once, few, many or a size class.

V gene: TRBV3-1
J gene: TRBJ2-2
D gene: -
clone size: -
CDR3 DNA: TGTGCCAGCAGCCAACACCGGACCGGGGAGCTGTTTTTT
CDR3 protein: CASSQHRTGELFF

V gene: TRBV4-1
J gene: TRBJ1-1
D gene: -
clone size: -
CDR3 DNA: TGCGCCAGCAGCCAAGGAGACTTTGTCACTGAAGCTTTCTTT
CDR3 protein: CASSQGDFVTEAFF

V gene: TRBV19
J gene: TRBJ2-7
D gene: -
clone size: -
CDR3 DNA: TGTGCCAGTAGTATTGGTAGAGGATGGGACGAGCAGTACTTC
CDR3 protein: CASSIGRGWDEQYF

V gene: TRBV30
J gene: TRBJ1-2
D gene: -
clone size: -
CDR3 DNA: TGTGCCTGGAGTCGCGGGGACGGGTCCTATGGCTACACCTTC
CDR3 protein: CAWSRGDGSYGYTF

V gene: TRBV20-1
J gene: TRBJ2-7
D gene: -
clone size: -
CDR3 DNA: TGCAGTGCCCCCCCCCAGCGGGCGACAACTTACGAGCAGTACTTC
CDR3 protein: CSAPPQRATTYEQYF

V gene: TRBV7-3
J gene: TRBJ2-3
D gene: TRBD2
clone size: -
CDR3 DNA: TGTGCCAGCAGCTTAAAGGGTAGCGGGGTGGTGAATACGCAGTATTTT
CDR3 protein: CASSLKGSGVVNTQYF

V gene: TRBV7-8
J gene: TRBJ2-5
D gene: -
clone size: -
CDR3 DNA: TGTGCCAGCAGCTTATTAGAGGGGAAAGAGACCCAGTACTTC
CDR3 protein: CASSLLEGKETQYF

V gene: TRBV12-3/TRBV12-4
J gene: TRBJ2-3
D gene: TRBD2
clone size: -
CDR3 DNA: TGTGCCAGCAGTTTAATTCTAGCGGGCACAGATACGCAGTATTTT
CDR3 protein: CASSLILAGTDTQYF

V gene: TRBV20-1
J gene: TRBJ1-4
D gene: TRBD1
clone size: -
CDR3 DNA: TGCAGTGTTAATGAGAGGGGGCTCGGAACTGAAAAACTGTTTTTT
CDR3 protein: CSVNERGLGTEKLFF

V gene: TRBV9
J gene: TRBJ2-2
D gene: -
clone size: -
CDR3 DNA: TGTGCCACGGATGGCGGCACCGGGGAGCTGTTTTTT
CDR3 protein: CATDGGTGELFF

V gene: TRBV6-1
J gene: TRBJ1-5
D gene: TRBD1
clone size: -
CDR3 DNA: TGTGCCAGCAAAATGGGGACAGTCAATCAGCCCCAGCATTTT
CDR3 protein: CASKMGTVNQPQHF

V gene: TRBV12-3/TRBV12-4
J gene: TRBJ1-2
D gene: TRBD1
clone size: -
CDR3 DNA: TGTGCCAGCAGGGAACAGGGGGGCCATGGCTACACCTTC
CDR3 protein: CASREQGGHGYTF

V gene: TRBV12-3/TRBV12-4
J gene: TRBJ2-1
D gene: -
clone size: -
CDR3 DNA: TGTGCCAGCAGTTTCATTAAACCTACTTACAATGAGCAGTTCTTC
CDR3 protein: CASSFIKPTYNEQFF

V gene: TRBV12-3/TRBV12-4
J gene: TRBJ2-1
D gene: TRBD2
clone size: -
CDR3 DNA: TGTGCCACCTCGACTAGCGGGAGCGCGGGGGAGCAGTTCTTC
CDR3 protein: CATSTSGSAGEQFF

V gene: TRBV5-6
J gene: TRBJ1-2
D gene: -
clone size: -
CDR3 DNA: TGTGCCAGCAGCTTCCCGGGACAAACGAACTATGGCTACACCTTC
CDR3 protein: CASSFPGQTNYGYTF

V gene: TRBV6-5
J gene: TRBJ2-5
D gene: -
clone size: -
CDR3 DNA: TGTGCCAGCAGTTACTCCAGCCAAGAGACCCAGTACTTC
CDR3 protein: CASSYSSQETQYF

V gene: TRBV5-1
J gene: TRBJ1-1
D gene: -
clone size: -
CDR3 DNA: TGCGCCAGCAGCTTGAGCCCCAGGAGGCTGGGTATCACTGAAGCTTTCTTT
CDR3 protein: CASSLSPRRLGITEAFF

V gene: TRBV7-9
J gene: TRBJ2-7
D gene: -
clone size: -
CDR3 DNA: TGTGCCAGCAGCTTGTGGTCCGACAGCATCGAGCAGTACTTC
CDR3 protein: CASSLWSDSIEQYF

V gene: TRBV28
J gene: TRBJ1-1
D gene: -
clone size: few
CDR3 DNA: TGTGCCAGCAGTCACCCCATCAGGGTCACTGAAGCTTTCTTT
CDR3 protein: CASSHPIRVTEAFF

V gene: TRBV28
J gene: TRBJ1-2
D gene: -
clone size: -
CDR3 DNA: TGTGCCAGCAGACGATCCGGGGAGGGGAAGTCGTATGGAGGCTACACCTTC
CDR3 protein: CASRRSGEGKSYGGYTF

V gene: TRBV4-3
J gene: TRBJ2-5
D gene: TRBD2
clone size: once
CDR3 DNA: TGCGCCAGCAGCCAAGAACTAGCGGGAGGGCAAGAGACCCAGTACTTC
CDR3 protein: CASSQELAGGQETQYF

V gene: TRBV4-3
J gene: TRBJ2-3
D gene: -
clone size: -
CDR3 DNA: TGCGCCAGCAGCCAGACCGCCCCAGATACGCAGTATTTT
CDR3 protein: CASSQTAPDTQYF

V gene: TRBV6-6
J gene: TRBJ1-1
D gene: -
clone size: -
CDR3 DNA: TGTGCCAGCAGTTATACAGAGATGAACACTGAAGCTTTCTTT
CDR3 protein: CASSYTEMNTEAFF

V gene: TRBV25-1
J gene: TRBJ2-2
D gene: -
clone size: -
CDR3 DNA: TGTGCCAGCAGCCTGGACAGCAGAGTAGCCGGGGAGCTGTTTTTT
CDR3 protein: CASSLDSRVAGELFF

V gene: TRBV3-1
J gene: TRBJ2-7
D gene: -
clone size: -
CDR3 DNA: TGTGCCAGCAGCCAGGGCAACTGGTACGAGCAGTACTTC
CDR3 protein: CASSQGNWYEQYF

V gene: TRBV9
J gene: TRBJ2-3
D gene: TRBD2
clone size: -
CDR3 DNA: TGTGCCAGCAGCGTAGATGACCCTAGCGGGCCGCTAGATACGCAGTATTTT
CDR3 protein: CASSVDDPSGPLDTQYF

V gene: TRBV6-5
J gene: TRBJ1-3
D gene: TRBD1
clone size: -
CDR3 DNA: TGTGCCAGCAGGCGACAGGGGACTGGAAACACCATATATTTT
CDR3 protein: CASRRQGTGNTIYF

V gene: TRBV6-5
J gene: TRBJ1-1
D gene: TRBD1
clone size: -
CDR3 DNA: TGTGCCAGCAGTTACTCGAAGAAGGAACAGGGGGTGGCTGAAGCTTTCTTT
CDR3 protein: CASSYSKKEQGVAEAFF

V gene: TRBV27
J gene: TRBJ2-5
D gene: TRBD2
clone size: once
CDR3 DNA: TGTGCCAGCAGCCAACTCCTCGGACTAGCGGGGGAAGAGACCCAGTACTTC
CDR3 protein: CASSQLLGLAGEETQYF

V gene: TRBV4-1
J gene: TRBJ1-1
D gene: -
clone size: -
CDR3 DNA: TGCGCCAGCAGCCCTCATATCGGCGAAGGGGTGAACACTGAAGCTTTCTTT
CDR3 protein: CASSPHIGEGVNTEAFF

V gene: TRBV5-6
J gene: TRBJ1-5
D gene: -
clone size: -
CDR3 DNA: TGTGCCAGCAGCTTGGGGTTGCGGGGCAATCAGCCCCAGCATTTT
CDR3 protein: CASSLGLRGNQPQHF

V gene: TRBV7-9
J gene: TRBJ1-5
D gene: TRBD1
clone size: few
CDR3 DNA: TGTGCCAGCAGCTTAGCGGGACAGAAAGGGCTCCTACAGCCCCAGCATTTT
CDR3 protein: CASSLAGQKGLLQPQHF

V gene: TRBV24-1
J gene: TRBJ1-4
D gene: -
clone size: -
CDR3 DNA: TGTGCCACCGGCCTACCGGGAAACCCTGAAAAACTGTTTTTT
CDR3 protein: CATGLPGNPEKLFF

V gene: TRBV29-1
J gene: TRBJ1-2
D gene: TRBD1
clone size: few
CDR3 DNA: TGCAGCGTTGAAGATCCACAGGGGGACTATGGCTACACCTTC
CDR3 protein: CSVEDPQGDYGYTF

V gene: TRBV6-2/TRBV6-3
J gene: TRBJ1-1
D gene: -
clone size: -
CDR3 DNA: TGTGCCAGCAGTTACTCGATCTGGGCCACTGAAGCTTTCTTT
CDR3 protein: CASSYSIWATEAFF

V gene: TRBV25-1
J gene: TRBJ2-5
D gene: -
clone size: -
CDR3 DNA: TGTGCCAGCAGTGACCCATCAGAGACCCAGTACTTC
CDR3 protein: CASSDPSETQYF

V gene: TRBV7-3
J gene: TRBJ2-3
D gene: -
clone size: -
CDR3 DNA: TGTGCCAGCAGCCGGGACCCGCATCCCACAGATACGCAGTATTTT
CDR3 protein: CASSRDPHPTDTQYF

V gene: TRBV28
J gene: TRBJ1-5
D gene: -
clone size: few
CDR3 DNA: TGTGCCAGCAGTGTCGACATTAGCAATCAGCCCCAGCATTTT
CDR3 protein: CASSVDISNQPQHF

V gene: TRBV12-3/TRBV12-4
J gene: TRBJ2-1
D gene: -
clone size: few
CDR3 DNA: TGTGCCAGCAGTTTAGCAAGGGGAGGCTCCGGACCACTCTACAATGAGCAGTTCTTC
CDR3 protein: CASSLARGGSGPLYNEQFF

V gene: TRBV7-2
J gene: TRBJ2-3
D gene: -
clone size: -
CDR3 DNA: TGTGCCAGCAGCTTAGCGCAAGGAGATACGCAGTATTTT
CDR3 protein: CASSLAQGDTQYF

V gene: TRBV5-1
J gene: TRBJ2-7
D gene: TRBD1
clone size: -
CDR3 DNA: TGCGCCAGCAGCACCGGGACAGGGGTCTCCCCATACGACGAGCAGTACTTC
CDR3 protein: CASSTGTGVSPYDEQYF

V gene: TRBV5-6
J gene: TRBJ1-1
D gene: -
clone size: -
CDR3 DNA: TGTGCCAGCAGCAATCGTGGGGCGCCTGAAGCTTTCTTT
CDR3 protein: CASSNRGAPEAFF

V gene: TRBV6-8
J gene: TRBJ1-5
D gene: -
clone size: -
CDR3 DNA: TGTGCCAGCAGACCCTCAAGTCGGGGAAAACGTCAGCCCCAGCATTTT
CDR3 protein: CASRPSSRGKRQPQHF

V gene: TRBV3-1
J gene: TRBJ2-1
D gene: -
clone size: -
CDR3 DNA: TGTGCCAGCAGCCTGATGGGGCCACCGCACAATGAGCAGTTCTTC
CDR3 protein: CASSLMGPPHNEQFF

V gene: TRBV12-3/TRBV12-4
J gene: TRBJ2-7
D gene: -
clone size: -
CDR3 DNA: TGTGCCAGCAGTGTCCGCCGGGTCGTGGCCTACGAGCAGTACTTC
CDR3 protein: CASSVRRVVAYEQYF

V gene: TRBV7-2
J gene: TRBJ2-1
D gene: TRBD1
clone size: -
CDR3 DNA: TGTGCCAGCAGCTCGACAGGGGACAATGAGCAGTTCTTC
CDR3 protein: CASSSTGDNEQFF